The clone carrying this TCR beta chain was seen ten or more times. As yet, its antigen is unknown. TCRdb ran MiXCR on the PCR reads and lists one entry per CDR3 protein. The table records 40,000 to 45,000 distinct CDR3 sequences, about a quarter of them present only once. The V gene lost 6 bases and the J gene lost 1 base, with 8 bases spanning the gap. CDR3 length equals 13 residues. These data come from a study of molecular identifiers for immune sequencing clone quantification. Study conclusions and caveats: Jurkat TCR RNA from one cell was spiked into about a million naive cells, and it was reportedly detectable there.

Sorting isolated naive CD8 T cells as CD8+CD4-CCR7+CD45RA+ events. The rearrangement uses TRBV12-3 or TRBV12-4 and TRBJ2-3; D remains unclear. This TCR came from a human donor in good health. Some libraries in this study had Jurkat cell RNA spiked in. The sample taken for sequencing was naive CD8+ T cells from blood, with Jurkat cell RNA spiked in. Subset defined: FACS-sorted CD8+CD4-CCR7+CD45RA+ naive T cells. CDR3 loop: CASRELGTDTQYF. CDR3 sequence (DNA): TGTGCCAGCAGGGAGCTTGGCACAGATACGCAGTATTTT.